This T cell receptor (beta chain) was obtained from a study of blood T cell repertoires in COVID-19. Clones were sequenced by immunoSEQ multiplex PCR, and TCRdb holds only the in-frame ones, with some missing. The sample contains over 45,000 clones, approximately 84% of which appear only once. CDR3 size: 14 residues. V was clipped by 1 base and J by 4 bases, with 11 bases between them. Germline V CDR1 and CDR2: GTSNPN, SVGIG (reference sequence). V usage is TRBV30 and J usage is TRBJ2-1; D possibly corresponds to TRBD2 (6 bases). The receptor's source is a man aged 65 to 85 with active COVID-19. Material for sequencing was peripheral blood. CDR3 residues: CAWSGLAQYNEQFF. CDR3 DNA: TGTGCCTGGAGTGGGCTAGCGCAGTACAATGAGCAGTTCTTC.